This TCR beta chain stems from a study of OX40 agonist ivuxolimab in advanced cancers. Study as a whole: Patients' therapy was ivuxolimab, an antibody that acts as an agonist of OX40 (CD134). Six ivuxolimab dose levels, 0.01 to 10 mg/kg, were given intravenously every 2 weeks. Partial responses were achieved by three patients, one with hepatocellular carcinoma and two with cutaneous melanoma.

Measured with immunoSEQ multiplex PCR; TCRdb has only the in-frame clones, and not every one. The sample records 65,000 to 100,000 clones, more than 85% being singletons. A few counts support this clone. The germline CDR1 and CDR2 sequences are LNHDA and SQIVND (reference sequence). The CDR3 is 15 amino acids. V trimming: 4 bases; J trimming: 3 bases; junction bases outside the gene matches: 5. This rearrangement joins TRBV19 to TRBJ1-4; 7 nucleotides line up with TRBD1. This TCR was recovered from an adult with an advanced solid tumor such as melanoma, head and neck, liver or kidney cancer. This specimen was CD4+ or CD8+ T cells sorted from blood, taken in a trial of the OX40 agonist ivuxolimab. CDR3 protein: CASSTSGQANEKLFF. CDR3 in DNA: TGTGCCAGTAGTACTTCTGGACAGGCTAATGAAAAACTGTTTTTT.